The TCR beta chain under discussion was sequenced for a study of blood T cells in healthy people across ages. The length of the CDR3 is 14 residues. Germline lookup yields CDR1 SQVTM and CDR2 ANQGSEA. Trimming removed 5 bases from V and 0 bases from J, with 11 bases in between. For the second PCR, which ran for roughly 7 to 11 cycles, a sample-barcoded 5' primer and a J-beta primer mix were used. Via MiXCR, TCRdb re-called the 5' RACE reads, giving one row per CDR3 protein. The sample yields more than 750,000 distinct CDR3 sequences, almost 30% seen once. These same data were also listed under a study on T cells of mothers and their children.

This sequence originates from a woman aged 40-49 years in good health. The chain employs TRBV29-1 and TRBJ2-1; D may be TRBD1 (6 bases). Sequencing was done on a sample of blood. CDR3 protein: CSVRRDNSYNEQFF. The CDR3 DNA sequence: TGCAGCGTTCGACGGGACAACTCCTACAATGAGCAGTTCTTC.